The clone carrying this T cell receptor (beta chain) appeared once. Germline V gives CDR1 SNHLY, CDR2 FYNNEI. The junction had 16 bases not matched to a gene; V was cut back by 6 bases and J by 4 bases. This CDR3 has 17 amino acids. The assay was immunoSEQ multiplex PCR, and TCRdb's table has in-frame clones only and misses some. The sample includes some 87,000 clones, more than 80% of them seen just once. This entry belongs to a study of T cell changes during pregnancy in multiple sclerosis. Here the sequenced sample was CD4+ T cells from peripheral blood mononuclear cells, taken before pregnancy. V gene TRBV2 combines with J gene TRBJ2-3, with TRBD1 identical over 7 bases. The receptor's source is a female donor with multiple sclerosis, enrolled in a pregnancy study. The CDR3 DNA reads as TGTGCCAGCAGACTCCAGACAGGGACCAGTACCGCAGATACGCAGTATTTT. It translates to CASRLQTGTSTADTQYF. Full variable domain (rest looked up from reference TRBV2 and TRBJ2-3): EPEVTQTPSHQVTQMGQEVILRCVPISNHLYFYWYRQILGQKVEFLVSFYNNEISEKSEIFDDQFSVERPDGSNFTLKIRSTKLEDSAMYFCASRLQTGTSTADTQYFGPGTRLTVL.